This T cell receptor beta chain derives from a study of metastatic and nonmetastatic thyroid tumors. This clone qualifies as medium-sized. TCRdb re-processed the PCR reads through MiXCR. The sample shows some 25,000 clones, 13% of them seen only once. Each patient came to thyroid surgery without any prior treatment (of any kind). Germline V gene sequence: CDR1 LGHDT, CDR2 YNNKEL (reference sequence). Trimming took 4 bases from V and 3 from J; bases not matched to a gene: 7. This CDR3 contains 15 residues. The source material was blood. The chain has TRBV3-1 and TRBJ2-7, with 9 bases matching TRBD2. This TCR derives from a female donor with papillary thyroid cancer or a benign thyroid nodule (not recorded which). Some clones in this sample may be carry-over from other donors' samples. The CDR3 nucleotides read TGTGCCAGCAGCCGATCGACTAGCGGCGGCTACGAGCAGTACTTC. Its protein is CASSRSTSGGYEQYF.